A selection of T cell receptor beta chains follows, all from one sample in a study of T cells after yellow fever vaccination. TCRdb reprocessed the 5' RACE reads with MiXCR, giving one entry per CDR3 protein. The repertoire holds about 160,000 distinct CDR3 sequences, 6% to 7.5% seen once, with over 2% in the top ten. The sequencing here drew on CD4+ T cells sorted from PBMCs, taken 4 to 5 days after the first yellow fever vaccination. These receptors were obtained from a man between 18 and 35 years old who received the YFV17D yellow fever vaccine. Each CDR3 is given with its conserved first and last residue. The order of the fields is J gene, V gene, CDR3 protein.

j_call: TRBJ2-1; v_call: TRBV9; cdr3_aa: CASSPGAGSLYNEQFF
j_call: TRBJ2-2; v_call: TRBV6-2/TRBV6-3; cdr3_aa: CASSRPPTGDTGELFF
j_call: TRBJ1-2; v_call: TRBV12-3/TRBV12-4; cdr3_aa: CASSPLRGNYGYTF
j_call: TRBJ1-2; v_call: TRBV6-2/TRBV6-3; cdr3_aa: CASSYSSSTTYGYTF
j_call: TRBJ2-4; v_call: TRBV3-1; cdr3_aa: CASSQWRDENIQYF
j_call: TRBJ1-4; v_call: TRBV12-3/TRBV12-4; cdr3_aa: CASSPGSTNEKLFF
j_call: TRBJ1-4; v_call: TRBV10-2; cdr3_aa: CANVEDGLVEKLFF
j_call: TRBJ1-2; v_call: TRBV7-2; cdr3_aa: CASSPSQGNYGYTF
j_call: TRBJ1-1; v_call: TRBV25-1; cdr3_aa: CASSPPGGIAFF
j_call: TRBJ2-3; v_call: TRBV12-3/TRBV12-4; cdr3_aa: CASSFRGRLSTDTQYF
j_call: TRBJ2-1; v_call: TRBV6-1; cdr3_aa: CASSGASGSLRNEQFF
j_call: TRBJ1-2; v_call: TRBV5-5; cdr3_aa: CASNYQGAYGYTF
j_call: TRBJ2-1; v_call: TRBV24-1; cdr3_aa: CATSERDRVYNEQFF
j_call: TRBJ2-4; v_call: TRBV20-1; cdr3_aa: CSARDRGDRNIQYF
j_call: TRBJ1-4; v_call: TRBV15; cdr3_aa: CATSRDRVATNEKLFF
j_call: TRBJ2-3; v_call: TRBV10-3; cdr3_aa: CAIGLGGGTDTQYF
j_call: TRBJ1-2; v_call: TRBV15; cdr3_aa: CATSTLNYGYTF
j_call: TRBJ2-7; v_call: TRBV6-2/TRBV6-3; cdr3_aa: CASSYKGRVVVYEQYF
j_call: TRBJ2-3; v_call: TRBV7-3; cdr3_aa: CASSRRILPDTQYF
j_call: TRBJ2-3; v_call: TRBV3-1; cdr3_aa: CASGLTSGADTQYF
j_call: TRBJ1-6; v_call: TRBV7-9; cdr3_aa: CASSPSGSPLHF
j_call: TRBJ2-1; v_call: TRBV19; cdr3_aa: CASSVDRGFGEQFF
j_call: TRBJ1-1; v_call: TRBV5-4; cdr3_aa: CASSAEQGSGTEAFF
j_call: TRBJ2-2; v_call: TRBV29-1; cdr3_aa: CSAGQRGTGELFF
j_call: TRBJ1-1; v_call: TRBV7-2; cdr3_aa: CASSLFGMTEAFF
j_call: TRBJ1-5; v_call: TRBV24-1; cdr3_aa: CATSDGLGQPQHF
j_call: TRBJ1-6; v_call: TRBV28; cdr3_aa: CASSPVVSSYNSPLHF
j_call: TRBJ1-6; v_call: TRBV7-6; cdr3_aa: CASSAGGNSPLHF
j_call: TRBJ1-5; v_call: TRBV7-9; cdr3_aa: CASSQGEALDQPQHF
j_call: TRBJ2-2; v_call: TRBV5-1; cdr3_aa: CASSLAFGQGVTFPTGELFF
j_call: TRBJ1-1; v_call: TRBV7-8; cdr3_aa: CASSPNVGPEEAFF
j_call: TRBJ2-1; v_call: TRBV6-2/TRBV6-3; cdr3_aa: CASSSTSGLSYNEQFF
j_call: TRBJ2-3; v_call: TRBV5-1; cdr3_aa: CASASAGGLTDTQYF